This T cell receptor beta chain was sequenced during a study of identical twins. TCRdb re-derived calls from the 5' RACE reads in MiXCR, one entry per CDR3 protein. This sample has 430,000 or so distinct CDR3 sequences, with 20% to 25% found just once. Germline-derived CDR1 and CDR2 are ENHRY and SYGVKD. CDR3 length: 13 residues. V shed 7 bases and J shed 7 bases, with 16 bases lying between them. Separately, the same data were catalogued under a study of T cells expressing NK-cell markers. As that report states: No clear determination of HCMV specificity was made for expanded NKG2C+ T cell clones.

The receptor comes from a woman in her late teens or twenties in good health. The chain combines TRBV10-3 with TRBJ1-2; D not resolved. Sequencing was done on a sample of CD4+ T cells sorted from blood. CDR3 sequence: CAITEIGKGGYTF. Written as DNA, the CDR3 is TGTGCCATCACCGAAATAGGGAAGGGTGGCTACACCTTC.